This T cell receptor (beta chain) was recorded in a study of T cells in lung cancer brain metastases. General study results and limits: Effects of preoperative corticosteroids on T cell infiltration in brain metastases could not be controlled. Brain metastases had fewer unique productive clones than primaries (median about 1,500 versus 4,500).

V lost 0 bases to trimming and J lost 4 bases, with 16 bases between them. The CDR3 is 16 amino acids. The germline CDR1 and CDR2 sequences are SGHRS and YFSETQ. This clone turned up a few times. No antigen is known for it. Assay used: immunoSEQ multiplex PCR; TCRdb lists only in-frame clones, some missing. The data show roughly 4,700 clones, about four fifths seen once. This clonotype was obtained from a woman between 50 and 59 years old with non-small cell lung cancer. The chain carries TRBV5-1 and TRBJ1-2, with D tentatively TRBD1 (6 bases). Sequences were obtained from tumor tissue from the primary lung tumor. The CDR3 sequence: CASSLDGTTLLYGYTF. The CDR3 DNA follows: TGCGCCAGCAGCTTGGACGGGACAACCCTCCTCTATGGCTACACCTTC.